One T cell receptor beta chain is described in this entry. Antigen: not known. Germline loops: CDR1 SGHRS, CDR2 YFSETQ. CDR3 size: 17 residues. V lost 5 bases and J lost 5, with 25 bases in between. The sample comes from a study of immune evolution from preneoplasia to lung adenocarcinoma. Study-level results: Compared with EGFR-mutant or double wild-type lesions, KRAS-mutant nodules were more clonal. Normal lung had the highest top T cell clone frequencies.

Clones were sequenced by immunoSEQ multiplex PCR, and TCRdb holds only the in-frame ones, with some missing. The table shows about 14,000 clones, with more than 75% occurring only once. Between about 2013 and 2018, patients underwent resection in Japan or China. Specimen: FFPE minimally invasive lung adenocarcinoma tissue. The TCR sequence derives from a person between 60 and 79 years old with lung adenocarcinoma. This chain connects TRBV5-1 to TRBJ2-5, with TRBD2 as a possible D gene (6 bases). CDR3 nucleotides: TGCGCCAGCAGTCCTTCGGGGTTAAGTGGTGCGGGGGAGACCCAGTACTTC. The encoded protein is CASSPSGLSGAGETQYF.